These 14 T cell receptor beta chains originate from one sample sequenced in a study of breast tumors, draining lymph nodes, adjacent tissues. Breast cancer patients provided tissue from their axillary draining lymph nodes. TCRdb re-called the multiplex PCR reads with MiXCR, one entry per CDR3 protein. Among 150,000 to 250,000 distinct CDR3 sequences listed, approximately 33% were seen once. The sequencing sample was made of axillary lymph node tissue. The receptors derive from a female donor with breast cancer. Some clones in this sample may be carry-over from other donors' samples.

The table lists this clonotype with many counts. CDR3 residues: CASSHVKPTNNEQFF. The CDR3 DNA follows: TGCGCCAGCAGCCACGTAAAACCGACCAACAATGAGCAGTTCTTC. The chain combines TRBV4-1 with TRBJ2-1; the D is unclear. CDR1 MGHRA and CDR2 YSYEKL come from the germline V gene. This CDR3 is 15 amino acids long. V was clipped by 3 bases and J by 5 bases, with 14 bases between them.

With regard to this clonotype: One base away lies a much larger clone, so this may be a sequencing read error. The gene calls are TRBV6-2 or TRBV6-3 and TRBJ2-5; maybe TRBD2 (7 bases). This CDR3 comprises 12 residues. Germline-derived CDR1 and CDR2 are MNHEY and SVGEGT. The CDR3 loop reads CASSYLRGGQHF. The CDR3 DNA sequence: TGTGCCAGCAGTTACTTGAGGGGGGGCCAGCACTTC.

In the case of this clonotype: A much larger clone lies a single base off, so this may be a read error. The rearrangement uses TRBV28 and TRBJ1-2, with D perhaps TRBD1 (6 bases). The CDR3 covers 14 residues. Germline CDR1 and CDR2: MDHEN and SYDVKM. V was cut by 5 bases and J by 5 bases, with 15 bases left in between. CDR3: CASSDRDNQYGYTF. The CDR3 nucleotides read TGTGCCAGCAGTGACCGGGACAACCAGTATGGCTACACCTTC.

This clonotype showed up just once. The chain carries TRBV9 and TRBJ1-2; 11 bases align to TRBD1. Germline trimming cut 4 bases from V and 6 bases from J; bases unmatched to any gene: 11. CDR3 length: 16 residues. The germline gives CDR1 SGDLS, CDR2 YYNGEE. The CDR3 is CASSPSAGTGGHGYTF. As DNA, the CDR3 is TGTGCCAGCAGCCCCAGCGCGGGGACAGGGGGTCATGGCTACACCTTC.

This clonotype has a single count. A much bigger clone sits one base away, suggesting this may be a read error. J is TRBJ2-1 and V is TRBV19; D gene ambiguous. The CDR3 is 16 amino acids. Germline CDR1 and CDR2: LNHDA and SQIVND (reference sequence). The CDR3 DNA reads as TGTGCCGGTAGTAGGCACGGAAGGAGCTCCTACAATGAGCAGTTCTTC. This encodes CAGSRHGRSSYNEQFF. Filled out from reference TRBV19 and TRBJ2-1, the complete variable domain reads DGGITQSPKYLFRKEGQNVTLSCEQNLNHDAMYWYRQDPGQGLRLIYYSQIVNDFQKGDIAEGYSVSREKKESFPLTVTSAQKNPTAFYLCAGSRHGRSSYNEQFFGPGTRLTVL.

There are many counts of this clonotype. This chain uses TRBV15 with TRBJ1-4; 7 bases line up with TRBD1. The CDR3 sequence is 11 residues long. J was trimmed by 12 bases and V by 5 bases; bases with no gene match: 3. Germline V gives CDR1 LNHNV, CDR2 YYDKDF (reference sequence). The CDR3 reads CATSPDRELFF. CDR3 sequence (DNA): TGTGCCACCAGCCCCGACAGGGAACTGTTTTTT.

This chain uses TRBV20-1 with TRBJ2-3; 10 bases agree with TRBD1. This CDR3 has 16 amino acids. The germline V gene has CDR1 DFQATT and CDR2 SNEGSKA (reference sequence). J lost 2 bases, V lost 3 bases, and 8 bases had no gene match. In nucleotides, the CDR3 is TGCAGTGCTAGCTCCCCGGACAGGGGGTCCACAGATACGCAGTATTTT. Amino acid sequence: CSASSPDRGSTDTQYF.

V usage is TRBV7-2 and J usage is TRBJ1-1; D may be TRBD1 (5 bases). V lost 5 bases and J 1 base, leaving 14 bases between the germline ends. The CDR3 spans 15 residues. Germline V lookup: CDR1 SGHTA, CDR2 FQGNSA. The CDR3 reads CASSPIGTSNTEAFF. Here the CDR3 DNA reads TGTGCCAGCAGCCCCATCGGGACCTCGAACACTGAAGCTTTCTTT.

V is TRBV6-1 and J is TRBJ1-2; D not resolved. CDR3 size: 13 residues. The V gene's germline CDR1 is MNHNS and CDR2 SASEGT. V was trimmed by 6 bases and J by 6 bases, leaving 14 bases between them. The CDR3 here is CASRMTQFHGYTF. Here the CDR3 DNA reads TGTGCCAGCAGGATGACACAGTTCCATGGCTACACCTTC.

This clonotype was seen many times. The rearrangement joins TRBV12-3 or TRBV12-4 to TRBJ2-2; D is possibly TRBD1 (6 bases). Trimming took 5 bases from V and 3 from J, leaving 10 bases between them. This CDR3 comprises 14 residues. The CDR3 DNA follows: TGTGCCAGCAGTATAAGGACAGACACCGGGGAGCTGTTTTTT. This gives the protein CASSIRTDTGELFF.

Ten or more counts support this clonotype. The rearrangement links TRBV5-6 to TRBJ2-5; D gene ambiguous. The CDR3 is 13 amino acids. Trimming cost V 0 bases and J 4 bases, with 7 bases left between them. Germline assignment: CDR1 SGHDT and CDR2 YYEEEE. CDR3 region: CASSLASLETQYF. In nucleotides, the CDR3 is TGTGCCAGCAGCTTGGCCAGTTTAGAGACCCAGTACTTC.

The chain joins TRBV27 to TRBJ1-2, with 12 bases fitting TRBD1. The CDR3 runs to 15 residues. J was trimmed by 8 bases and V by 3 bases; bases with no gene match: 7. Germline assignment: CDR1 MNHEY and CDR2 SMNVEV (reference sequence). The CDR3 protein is CASSFRDRGRGGYTF. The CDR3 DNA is TGTGCCAGCAGTTTCCGGGACAGGGGGCGCGGAGGCTACACCTTC.

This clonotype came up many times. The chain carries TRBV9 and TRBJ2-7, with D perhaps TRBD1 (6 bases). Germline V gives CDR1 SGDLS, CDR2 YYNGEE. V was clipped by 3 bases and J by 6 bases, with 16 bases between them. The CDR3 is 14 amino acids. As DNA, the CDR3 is TGTGCCAGCAGCGCCCAGGGGATAGGAGTCGAGCAGTACTTC. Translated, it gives CASSAQGIGVEQYF. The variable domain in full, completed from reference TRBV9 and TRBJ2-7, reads DSGVTQTPKHLITATGQRVTLRCSPRSGDLSVYWYQQSLDQGLQFLIQYYNGEERAKGNILERFSAQQFPDLHSELNLSSLELGDSALYFCASSAQGIGVEQYFGPGTRLTVT.

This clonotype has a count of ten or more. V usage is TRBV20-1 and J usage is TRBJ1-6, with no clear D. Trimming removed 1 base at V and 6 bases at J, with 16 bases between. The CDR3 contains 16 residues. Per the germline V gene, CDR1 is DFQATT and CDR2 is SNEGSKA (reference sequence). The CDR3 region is CSARVVVAPINSPLHF. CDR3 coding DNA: TGCAGTGCTAGAGTGGTTGTTGCGCCAATTAATTCACCCCTCCACTTT.